This T cell receptor beta chain was sequenced for a study of blood T cell repertoires in COVID-19. Libraries were prepared by immunoSEQ multiplex PCR; TCRdb keeps only in-frame clonotypes and omits some of them. The sample holds 360,000 or so clones, roughly four fifths seen once. The table lists this clone with a few counts. The germline V and J ends were trimmed by 0 bases and 0 bases, with 10 bases remaining between them. Germline V lookup: CDR1 SGHRS, CDR2 YFSETQ. The CDR3 is made up of 15 amino acids. What was sequenced was PBMCs or T cells enriched from blood (not recorded which). V usage is TRBV5-1 and J usage is TRBJ2-7, with D possibly being TRBD2 (6 bases). This sequence originates from a woman between 50 and 59 years old who had recovered from COVID-19. This chain's CDR3 is CASSLEAGSSYEQYF. CDR3 bases: TGCGCCAGCAGCTTGGAGGCGGGGAGCTCCTACGAGCAGTACTTC.